Reported below is one T cell receptor (beta chain). The antigen remains undetermined. These data originate in a study of cytomegalovirus exposure and HLA in healthy donors. With 60 Vbeta and 13 Jbeta primers, the PCR was carried out. The assay was immunoSEQ multiplex PCR, and TCRdb's table has in-frame clones only and misses some. The table records about 120,000 clones, approximately 77% of them present only once. Study-wide points: Among CMV-associated TCR beta chains, most appeared HLA-restricted in a later analysis.

The sequencing sample was made of PBMCs. This TCR came from a man between 45 and 60 years old in good health and CMV-seropositive.

CDR3 sequence: CASSLTSGNTYNEQFF. The CDR3, as DNA: TGTGCCAGCAGCTTAACTAGCGGGAATACCTACAATGAGCAGTTCTTC. The rearrangement links TRBV7-2 to TRBJ2-1; 10 bases map to TRBD2. Germline V CDR1 and CDR2: SGHTA, FQGNSA. V shed 2 bases, J shed 2 bases, and the junction held 3 bases outside the gene matches. The length of the CDR3 is 16 residues.